These 18 T cell receptor beta chains came from one sample sequenced in a study of post-analysis software for immune sequencing data (dated by TCRdb to between 2014 and 2017). General study outcomes and caveats: Patients showed significantly higher frequencies than controls for a few TRBV segments, among them TRBV5-6, TRBV5-1 and TRBV20-1.

Library method: PCR. The data were produced on an Illumina HiSeq 2500. Unique molecular identifiers were incorporated into TCR beta cDNA libraries to reduce PCR and sequencing biases. The public sequencing data were trimmed at Q25 with fastp and processed into clonotypes with MiXCR by TCRdb, which kept only in-frame beta chains. For every CDR3 protein sequence, its rows merge into one entry that carries the most common genes and DNA. A total of 650,000 to 900,000 distinct CDR3 sequences appear in this sample, roughly 46% of them only once. The biggest ten clones account for 4% to 5% of the sample. Their antigen targets remain unknown. Sequenced input: blood. The receptors stem from a girl between 10 and 17 years old with multiple sclerosis.

The V gene is TRBV20-1, the J gene TRBJ2-1; 9 nucleotides agree with TRBD2. V was clipped by 1 base and J by 0 bases; unmatched bases: 4. Germline values: CDR1 DFQATT, CDR2 SNEGSKA (reference sequence). The CDR3 is made up of 16 amino acids. CDR3 DNA sequence: TGCAGTGCTAGAGGAGGGCGGGAGGGCTCCTACAATGAGCAGTTCTTC. Its translation is CSARGGREGSYNEQFF.

The V gene is TRBV5-1, the J gene TRBJ2-1; D may match TRBD1 or TRBD2 (5 bases each). The CDR3 consists of 14 residues. Looked up from germline, CDR1 is SGHRS and CDR2 is YFSETQ. V gave up 0 bases and J gave up 7 bases, with 11 bases separating them. The CDR3 here is CASSLGGTENEQFF. In DNA form, the CDR3 reads TGCGCCAGCAGCTTGGGGGGGACCGAGAATGAGCAGTTCTTC.

This chain links TRBV5-6 with TRBJ2-3, with D tentatively TRBD1 (5 bases). Trimming cost V 2 bases and J 4 bases, with 11 bases left between them. From germline, CDR1 is SGHDT and CDR2 YYEEEE. This CDR3 region has 14 residues. CDR3 in amino acids: CASSFSGMADTQYF. In DNA form, the CDR3 reads TGTGCCAGCAGCTTTTCAGGGATGGCAGATACGCAGTATTTT. Based on the CDR3 plus reference TRBV5-6 and TRBJ2-3, the full variable domain is DAGVTQSPTHLIKTRGQQVTLRCSPKSGHDTVSWYQQALGQGPQFIFQYYEEEERQRGNFPDRFSGHQFPNYSSELNVNALLLGDSALYLCASSFSGMADTQYFGPGTRLTVL.

This clonotype appeared a few times. The chain joins TRBV30 to TRBJ2-3; 7 nucleotides match TRBD2. Trimming cost V 0 bases and J 3 bases; bases outside gene matches: 6. The CDR3 length is 15 residues. Looked up from germline, CDR1 is GTSNPN and CDR2 is SVGIG (reference sequence). The CDR3 region is CAWSVRELDTDTQYF. The CDR3 nucleotides read TGTGCCTGGAGTGTGCGGGAGCTAGATACAGATACGCAGTATTTT.

The chain links TRBV7-3 to TRBJ2-1; 12 bases fit TRBD2. V shed 5 bases and J 7 bases; nucleotides not matched to a gene: 12. The CDR3 has 17 residues. Germline V gives CDR1 SGHTA, CDR2 FQGTGA. The CDR3, as DNA: TGTGCCAGCAGCCGTGTAGCCCCGGGACTAGCGGGTAATGAGCAGTTCTTC. This translates into CASSRVAPGLAGNEQFF.

This clonotype showed up just a few times. The chain combines TRBV5-1 with TRBJ2-5; 11 positions match TRBD2. The CDR3 covers 17 residues. Trimming took 2 bases from V and 4 from J; bases not matched to a gene: 10. CDR1 is SGHRS and CDR2 is YFSETQ in the germline V gene. The CDR3 here is CASSFVGLAGIRETQYF. The CDR3 region has the DNA TGCGCCAGCAGCTTCGTCGGACTAGCGGGCATAAGAGAGACCCAGTACTTC.

As concerns this clonotype: At one of its ends the junction is not consistent with the germline gene, which may arise from a read error. CDR3 protein: CSAPDRVVDERYF. In DNA form, the CDR3 reads TGCAGTGCTCCGGACAGGGTGGTGGACGAGCGGTACTTC. This chain links TRBV20-1 with TRBJ2-7, with 8 bases aligning to TRBD1. Germline CDR1 and CDR2: DFQATT and SNEGSKA (reference sequence). The CDR3 spans 13 residues.

This chain links TRBV12-3 or TRBV12-4 with TRBJ1-5, with unresolved D. Deletions cut 6 bases from V and 4 bases from J, with 7 bases between. The CDR3 loop spans 12 amino acids. CDR3 loop: CASRRENQPQHF. The CDR3 DNA sequence: TGTGCCAGCAGGAGGGAGAATCAGCCCCAGCATTTT.

V and J are TRBV24-1 and TRBJ2-1; 7 nucleotides align to TRBD2. Per germline, CDR1 KGHDR and CDR2 SFDVKD. The CDR3 has 14 amino acids. V lost 10 bases and J lost 10; bases outside the gene matches: 15. The CDR3 bases are TGTGCCACGGAGGGGCGGCGGGAGAGGAGGGAGCAGTTCTTC. Its translation: CATEGRRERREQFF.

This clonotype has a handful of counts. This chain joins TRBV9 and TRBJ2-5; unclear D gene. The CDR3 has 14 amino acids. The ends were cut back, 4 bases at V and 1 base at J, with 11 bases in the middle. The germline CDR1 and CDR2 sequences are SGDLS and YYNGEE. CDR3 bases: TGTGCCAGCAGCACCCAGCTGGGCCAAGAGACCCAGTACTTC. Protein: CASSTQLGQETQYF.

The chain combines TRBV30 with TRBJ1-5; 9 bases align to TRBD1. Germline V lookup: CDR1 GTSNPN, CDR2 SVGIG (reference sequence). Germline trimming cut 3 bases from V and 5 bases from J; bases unmatched to any gene: 2. The CDR3 sequence is 13 residues long. As DNA, the CDR3 is TGTGCCTGGAGCCGGACAGGGGATCAGCCCCAGCATTTT. Translation gives CAWSRTGDQPQHF.

The chain links TRBV20-1 to TRBJ2-1; D possibly matches TRBD1 or TRBD2 (6 bases each). The germline V gene has CDR1 DFQATT and CDR2 SNEGSKA (reference sequence). V was trimmed by 6 bases and J by 7 bases, leaving 16 bases between them. The CDR3 covers 13 residues. The DNA for the CDR3 is TGCAGTGCGAGCGGGTCAGGGGAGAATGAGCAGTTCTTC. It codes for CSASGSGENEQFF.

The chain recombines TRBV29-1 with TRBJ2-7; D gene uncertain. Near its end, the DNA agrees better with TRBJ2-5, so the J call may be wrong. CDR3 length: 13 residues. Germline-derived CDR1 and CDR2 are SQVTM and ANQGSEA. CDR3 sequence reads: CSVEQRREETQYF. The CDR3 DNA reads as TGCAGCGTTGAACAACGACGGGAAGAGACCCAGTACTTC.

The chain has TRBV19 and TRBJ1-2; D unresolved. V lost 7 bases to trimming and J lost 4 bases, with 28 bases between them. The CDR3 sequence is 18 residues long. CDR1 is LNHDA, CDR2 SQIVND, per germline (reference sequence). CDR3 region: CASTTREYRALGSYGYTF. CDR3 DNA sequence: TGTGCCAGTACCACAAGAGAATACCGGGCCTTGGGGAGCTATGGCTACACCTTC.

This clonotype was found a few times. The chain carries TRBV12-3 or TRBV12-4 and TRBJ2-1; TRBD2 matches at 8 bases. This CDR3 has 14 residues. Germline trimming cut 4 bases from V and 4 bases from J; bases unmatched to any gene: 3. DNA for the CDR3: TGTGCCAGCAGTTCCATAGCGGGATACAATGAGCAGTTCTTC. This translates into CASSSIAGYNEQFF.

This chain joins TRBV6-6 and TRBJ2-1, with no clear D. This CDR3 has 15 residues. V was pared by 2 bases and J by 2 bases, with 10 bases between. From germline, CDR1 is MNHNY and CDR2 SVGAGI (reference sequence). The CDR3 DNA follows: TGTGCCAGCAGTTACGAGGCCAATACCTACAATGAGCAGTTCTTC. Its protein product is CASSYEANTYNEQFF.

This clonotype was counted a few times. The chain has TRBV6-1 and TRBJ1-1; D perhaps matches TRBD1 (6 bases). The CDR3 has 12 amino acids. V was clipped by 8 bases and J by 0 bases, with 7 bases between them. The germline V gene encodes CDR1 MNHNS and CDR2 SASEGT. The CDR3 protein is CASAGVNTEAFF. Written as DNA, the CDR3 is TGTGCCAGCGCAGGGGTGAACACTGAAGCTTTCTTT.

This rearrangement joins TRBV6-2 or TRBV6-3 to TRBJ2-2, with TRBD2 matching 10 bases. This CDR3 contains 15 residues. Germline-derived CDR1 and CDR2 are MNHEY and SVGEGT. J gave up 6 bases and V 5 bases, and 6 bases lay outside the gene matches. In DNA form, the CDR3 reads TGTGCCAGCAGTCGGACTAGCGGATACGCCGGGGAGCTGTTTTTT. Amino acids: CASSRTSGYAGELFF.